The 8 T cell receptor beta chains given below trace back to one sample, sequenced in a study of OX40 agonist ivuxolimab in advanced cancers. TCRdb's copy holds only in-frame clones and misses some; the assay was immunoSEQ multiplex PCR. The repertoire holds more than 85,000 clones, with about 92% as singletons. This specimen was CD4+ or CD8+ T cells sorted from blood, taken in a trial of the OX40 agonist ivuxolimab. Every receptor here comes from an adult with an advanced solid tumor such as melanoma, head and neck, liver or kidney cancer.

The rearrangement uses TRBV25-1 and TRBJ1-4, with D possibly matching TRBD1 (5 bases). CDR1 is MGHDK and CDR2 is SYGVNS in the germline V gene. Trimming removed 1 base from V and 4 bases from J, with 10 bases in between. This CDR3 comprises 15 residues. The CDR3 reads CASSEFLGDNEKLFF. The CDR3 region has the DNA TGTGCCAGCAGTGAATTTCTAGGGGATAATGAAAAACTGTTTTTT.

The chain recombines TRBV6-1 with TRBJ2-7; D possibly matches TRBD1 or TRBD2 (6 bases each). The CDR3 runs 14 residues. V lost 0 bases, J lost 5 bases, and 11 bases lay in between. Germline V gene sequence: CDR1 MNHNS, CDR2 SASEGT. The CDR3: CASSEAAGQNEQYF. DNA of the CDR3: TGTGCCAGCAGTGAAGCTGCGGGACAAAACGAGCAGTACTTC.

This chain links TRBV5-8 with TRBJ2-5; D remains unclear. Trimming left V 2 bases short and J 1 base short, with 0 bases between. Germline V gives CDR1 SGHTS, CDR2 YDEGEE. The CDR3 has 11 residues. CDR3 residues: CASSFQETQYF. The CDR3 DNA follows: TGTGCCAGCAGCTTCCAAGAGACCCAGTACTTC.

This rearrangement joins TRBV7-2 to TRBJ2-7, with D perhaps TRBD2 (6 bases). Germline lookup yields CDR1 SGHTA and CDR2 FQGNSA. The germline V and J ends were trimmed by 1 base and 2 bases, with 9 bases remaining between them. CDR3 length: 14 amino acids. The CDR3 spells CASSLVVAAYEQYF. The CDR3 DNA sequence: TGTGCCAGCAGCTTAGTGGTAGCGGCCTACGAGCAGTACTTC.

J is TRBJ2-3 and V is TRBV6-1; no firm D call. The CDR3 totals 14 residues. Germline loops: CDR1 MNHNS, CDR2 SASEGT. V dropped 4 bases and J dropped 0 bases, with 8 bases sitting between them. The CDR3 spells CASSVQISTDTQYF. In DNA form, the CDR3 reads TGTGCCAGCAGTGTCCAGATTAGCACAGATACGCAGTATTTT.

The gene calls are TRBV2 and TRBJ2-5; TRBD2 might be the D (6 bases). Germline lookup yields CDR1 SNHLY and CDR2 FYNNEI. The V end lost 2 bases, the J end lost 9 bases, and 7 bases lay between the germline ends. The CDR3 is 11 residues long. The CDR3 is CASSERDSQYF. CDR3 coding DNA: TGTGCCAGCAGTGAAAGGGACTCCCAGTACTTC.

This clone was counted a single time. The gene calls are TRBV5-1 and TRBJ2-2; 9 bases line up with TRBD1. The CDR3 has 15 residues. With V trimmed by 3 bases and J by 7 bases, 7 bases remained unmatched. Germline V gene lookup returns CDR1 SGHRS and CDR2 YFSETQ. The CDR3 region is CASSWTGESDGELFF. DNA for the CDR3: TGCGCCAGCAGCTGGACAGGGGAATCGGACGGGGAGCTGTTTTTT.

Here the CDR3 DNA reads TGTGCCAGCAGAAGGCAGGGGCTCAGCTCCTACGAGCAGTACTTC. This encodes CASRRQGLSSYEQYF. This rearrangement joins TRBV27 to TRBJ2-7; a possible D gene is TRBD1 (6 bases). This CDR3 is 15 amino acids long. Germline-derived CDR1 and CDR2 are MNHEY and SMNVEV (reference sequence). V lost 6 bases and J lost 0, with 15 bases in between.